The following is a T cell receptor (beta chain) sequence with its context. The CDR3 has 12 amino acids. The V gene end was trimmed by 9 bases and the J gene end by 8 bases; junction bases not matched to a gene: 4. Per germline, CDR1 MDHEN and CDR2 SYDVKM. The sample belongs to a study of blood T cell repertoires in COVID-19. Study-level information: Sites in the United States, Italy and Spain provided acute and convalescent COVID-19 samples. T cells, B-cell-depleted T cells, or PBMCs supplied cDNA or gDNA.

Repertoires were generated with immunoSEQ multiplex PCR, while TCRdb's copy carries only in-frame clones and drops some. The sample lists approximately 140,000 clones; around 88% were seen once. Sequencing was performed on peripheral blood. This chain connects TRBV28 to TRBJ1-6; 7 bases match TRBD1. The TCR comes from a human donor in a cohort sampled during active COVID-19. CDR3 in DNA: TGTGCCAGTTGGGACAGATATTCACCCCTCCACTTT. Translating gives CASWDRYSPLHF.